This T cell receptor beta chain was recorded in a study of CD8+CD57+ T cells in acquired aplastic anemia listed by TCRdb under 2018. Background on the whole study: Extracted DNA from sorted CD4+ and CD8+ cells averaged approximately 3 ug, ranging from roughly 0.17 to 30 ug. A CD8+CD57+ expansion meant a frequency higher than the mean frequency seen in healthy subjects. Beyond this particular receptor, the publication reports: No significant difference in CD8+ Simpson's diversity was found between patients and healthy controls (P=0.060). Although around 30 CD8+ CDR3 sequences were shared by patients and controls, these sequences appeared highly expressed in patients and within the immunodominant clones of patients.

The patients picked for sequencing were ones in whom flow cytometry had shown an expansion of CD8+CD57+ cells. Severe acquired aplastic anemia was diagnosed in all patients according to International Study of Aplastic Anemia and Agranulocytosis and Camitta criteria. Patients had received no therapy at the time of blood sampling. TCR repertoires of sorted CD4+ and CD8+ blood T cells from severe aplastic anemia patients and healthy subjects were deep-sequenced in the study. Patients were enrolled in the USA under clinicaltrials.gov protocols 00001620, 01623167, 00001397, 00071045, 00081523 and 00961064. Ficoll-Paque density gradient centrifugation was used to isolate peripheral blood mononuclear cells. Before DNA extraction, CD4+ and CD8+ T cells were sorted with FACS or magnetic beads. CDR1 is given as MNHNS and CDR2 as SASEGT, both from the germline V gene. V is cut by 5 bases and J by 7 bases, and the space between the germline ends is 18 bases. The CDR3 covers 15 residues, taking in both the cysteine and the phenylalanine. Of all the DNA, just the CDR3 is kept, 45 bases in frame from base 1.

This clonotype was detected ten times or more. Its antigen target is currently unknown. Base qualities were left out, and no much larger clone turns up one base away. TCR beta VDJ combination and CDR3 sequence profiling used genomic DNA as the template. TCR repertoire sequencing was run on an Illumina HiSeq 2000. In the original analysis: TRBV/TRBJ rearrangement plots, CDR3 size and DJ length profiles, and Simpson's diversity index were used to evaluate the repertoires. Whichever DNA sequence was most abundant in the deep sequencing data was defined as the immunodominant clone. CDR3 amino acid sequences were screened for sharing across subjects and were compared with published repertoires and the VDJdb database. TCRdb reworked the public reads: Q25 trimming with fastp, MiXCR clone assembly, productive beta chains retained. Identical CDR3 proteins give one entry, which carries the most common genes and DNA. The V and J calls reflect TCRdb's pipeline rather than the authors' work. The sample profile shows about 190,000 distinct CDR3 sequences; 48% of them were found once. The ten largest clones take up 8.5% to 10% of the sample.

This receptor was obtained from a human donor with aplastic anemia. The sequencing sample was made of sorted CD4+, CD8+, or CD8+CD57+ T cells (not recorded which) from PBMCs. Rearrangement joined TRBV6-1 to TRBJ2-1; the D segment may tentatively be TRBD1 or TRBD2, each giving 6 matched bases. The CDR3 amino acid sequence is: CASSILSGGGNEQFF. The DNA sequence is as follows: TGTGCCAGCAGTATCCTTTCCGGAGGGGGTAATGAGCAGTTCTTC.